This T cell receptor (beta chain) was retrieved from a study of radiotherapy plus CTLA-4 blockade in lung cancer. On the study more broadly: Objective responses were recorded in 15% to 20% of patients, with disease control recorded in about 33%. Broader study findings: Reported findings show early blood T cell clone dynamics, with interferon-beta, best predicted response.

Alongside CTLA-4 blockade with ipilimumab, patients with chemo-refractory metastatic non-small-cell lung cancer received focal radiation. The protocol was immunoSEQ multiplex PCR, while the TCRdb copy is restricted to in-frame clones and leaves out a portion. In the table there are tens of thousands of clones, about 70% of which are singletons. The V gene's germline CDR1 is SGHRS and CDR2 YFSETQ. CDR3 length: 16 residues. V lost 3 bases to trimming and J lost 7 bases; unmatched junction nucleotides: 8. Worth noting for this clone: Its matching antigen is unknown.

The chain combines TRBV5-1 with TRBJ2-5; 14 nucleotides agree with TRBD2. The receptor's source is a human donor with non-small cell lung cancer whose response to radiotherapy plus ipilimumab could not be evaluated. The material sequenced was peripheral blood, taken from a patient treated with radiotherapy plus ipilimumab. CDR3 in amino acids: CASSWGTSGRFGTQYF. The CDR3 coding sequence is TGCGCCAGCAGCTGGGGGACTAGCGGGAGATTTGGGACCCAGTACTTC.